This T cell receptor (beta chain) is from a study of blood T cells in healthy people across ages. Only a few counts were recorded for this clonotype. Its specificity is not known. Study-level findings and limits: Comparison with aged donors showed that long-lived donors had more naive CD4+ cells and higher diversity.

The CDR3 totals 13 residues. Unmatched junction bases numbered 3, after V lost 7 bases and J lost 4 bases. From germline, CDR1 is MNHEY and CDR2 SVGEGT. Sample-barcoded 5' priming and a J-beta primer mix drove a second PCR of about 7 to 11 cycles. One entry per CDR3 protein results from TCRdb running MiXCR on the 5' RACE reads. The sample shows 1,800,000 or so distinct CDR3 sequences, about 39% of them seen only once. The chain links TRBV6-2 or TRBV6-3 to TRBJ1-5; TRBD1 agrees at 8 bases. This sequence originates from a human donor in good health. The specimen was blood. This chain's CDR3 is CASMDRANQPQHF. For the CDR3, the DNA is TGTGCCAGCATGGACAGGGCTAATCAGCCCCAGCATTTT.